The 29 T cell receptor beta chains below all came from one sample that was sequenced in a study of shared clonotypes between healthy human individuals. CD45RO-negative, CCR7-selected cells formed the naive CD8 fraction, which excluded terminally differentiated effector memory CD45RA+ cells. Method: immunoSEQ multiplex PCR; TCRdb's copy keeps in-frame clones and lacks some. In the table there are 2 million to 2.5 million clones, roughly 91% of which are singletons. The sequencing sample was made of naive CD8+ T cells from PBMCs. Receptors were obtained from a man aged 18 to 30 in good health. Some clones in this sample may be carry-over from other donors' samples.

Concerning this clone itself: Other DNA sequences in this specimen translate into the identical CDR3. This sequence joins TRBV5-1 and TRBJ1-1; 8 bases match TRBD1. This CDR3 comprises 14 residues. Germline lookup yields CDR1 SGHRS and CDR2 YFSETQ. Trimming at V came to 0 bases and at J to 6 bases, leaving 4 bases not matched to a gene. CDR3 protein: CASSLGQGIAEAFF. DNA of the CDR3: TGCGCCAGCAGCTTGGGACAGGGGATCGCTGAAGCTTTCTTT.

Notes on this clone: The same CDR3 is also encoded by other DNA sequences in this sample. The V gene is TRBV27, the J gene TRBJ2-3; tentatively, D is TRBD2 (7 bases). This CDR3 spans 16 amino acids. Trimming took off 0 bases at V and 2 bases at J, with 12 bases between the two ends. From germline, CDR1 is MNHEY and CDR2 SMNVEV (reference sequence). The CDR3 DNA is TGTGCCAGCAGTTTATCGGCGGGGGCTCTCACAGATACGCAGTATTTT. Translation: CASSLSAGALTDTQYF.

In the case of this clone: Other DNA sequences in the same sample also yield this CDR3. J is TRBJ1-1 and V is TRBV4-1; D uncertain. Deletions cut 1 base from V and 2 bases from J, with 5 bases between. The length of the CDR3 is 13 residues. Germline loops: CDR1 MGHRA, CDR2 YSYEKL. CDR3 sequence reads: CASSQVLNTEAFF. CDR3 DNA sequence: TGCGCCAGCAGCCAAGTCCTCAACACTGAAGCTTTCTTT.

This chain links TRBV11-2 with TRBJ2-1, with D unresolved. From germline, CDR1 is SGHAT and CDR2 FQNNGV. Trimming stripped 1 base from V and 5 bases from J, with 15 bases between. This CDR3 is 16 amino acids long. CDR3 sequence reads: CASSLGLRSADNEQFF. CDR3 nucleotides: TGTGCCAGCAGCTTAGGGCTTAGGAGCGCGGACAATGAGCAGTTCTTC. Combining the CDR3 with reference TRBV11-2 and TRBJ2-1 gives the whole variable domain EAGVAQSPRYKIIEKRQSVAFWCNPISGHATLYWYQQILGQGPKLLIQFQNNGVVDDSQLPKDRFSAERLKGVDSTLKIQPAKLEDSAVYLCASSLGLRSADNEQFFGPGTRLTVL.

The V gene is TRBV28, the J gene TRBJ1-2, with D unresolved. Germline V gene sequence: CDR1 MDHEN, CDR2 SYDVKM. The CDR3 covers 13 residues. V was trimmed by 7 bases and J by 0 bases, leaving 9 bases between them. The DNA for the CDR3 is TGTGCCAGCAAAGCGTTTGCTAACTATGGCTACACCTTC. Translating gives CASKAFANYGYTF.

The CDR3 nucleotides read TGTGCCAGCAGTTGGACGGCCCGTGGTACTGAAGCTTTCTTT. Protein sequence: CASSWTARGTEAFF. V and J are TRBV28 and TRBJ1-1; the D is unclear. Germline-derived CDR1 and CDR2 are MDHEN and SYDVKM. The V and J ends lost 4 bases and 5 bases respectively, with 14 bases between them. The CDR3 length is 14 residues. Using reference TRBV28 and TRBJ1-1 for the parts outside the CDR3, the full variable domain is DVKVTQSSRYLVKRTGEKVFLECVQDMDHENMFWYRQDPGLGLRLIYFSYDVKMKEKGDIPEGYSVSREKKERFSLILESASTNQTSMYLCASSWTARGTEAFFGQGTRLTVV.

J is TRBJ1-1 and V is TRBV19; D is uncertain. Germline lookup yields CDR1 LNHDA and CDR2 SQIVND (reference sequence). Trimming took 3 bases from V and 7 from J, leaving 15 bases between them. The CDR3 consists of 14 residues. CDR3 in DNA: TGTGCCAGTAGTATTGATCTAGAATGGAGTGAAGCTTTCTTT. Translating it yields CASSIDLEWSEAFF.

This clone was seen only once. The CDR3, as DNA: TGTGCCAGCAGCCCAAGCGCGAGATACAATGAGCAGTTCTTC. This sequence encodes CASSPSARYNEQFF. The chain is built from TRBV7-7 and TRBJ2-1, with D unresolved. Germline V gene lookup returns CDR1 SSHAT and CDR2 FNYEAQ (reference sequence). There are 14 residues in the CDR3. The ends were cut back, 5 bases at V and 4 bases at J, with 12 bases in the middle.

This rearrangement joins TRBV5-6 to TRBJ2-5; possibly TRBD2 for D (6 bases). Matching the DNA end better, TRBJ2-7 makes the J call doubtful. CDR1 is SGHDT and CDR2 is YYEEEE in the germline V gene. This CDR3 comprises 13 residues. CDR3 protein: CASSQWRDYEQYF. The CDR3 DNA reads TGTGCCAGCAGCCAGTGGAGGGACTACGAGCAGTACTTC.

Regarding this clone: This same CDR3 is encoded by further DNA sequences in the sample. This sequence joins TRBV7-9 and TRBJ2-7; D gene uncertain. This CDR3 has 12 amino acids. The V end was cut by 0 bases, the J end by 5 bases, with 5 bases between. CDR1 and CDR2 (germline): SEHNR, FQNEAQ (reference sequence). CDR3 sequence: CASSLAVHEQYF. The CDR3 nucleotides read TGTGCCAGCAGCTTAGCCGTACACGAGCAGTACTTC. The variable domain in full, completed from reference TRBV7-9 and TRBJ2-7, reads DTGVSQNPRHKITKRGQNVTFRCDPISEHNRLYWYRQTLGQGPEFLTYFQNEAQLEKSRLLSDRFSAERPKGSFSTLEIQRTEQGDSAMYLCASSLAVHEQYFGPGTRLTVT.

V gene TRBV18 combines with J gene TRBJ2-7; the D gene is possibly TRBD2 (6 bases). V was cut by 3 bases and J by 4 bases, with 13 bases left in between. The CDR3 length is 14 residues. CDR1 is KGHSH and CDR2 is LQKENI in the germline V gene. This chain's CDR3 is CASSPPILAYEQYF. As DNA, the CDR3 is TGTGCCAGCTCACCGCCAATACTAGCTTACGAGCAGTACTTC.

This chain uses TRBV27 with TRBJ2-1; the match to TRBD2 covers 10 bases. CDR1 MNHEY and CDR2 SMNVEV come from the germline V gene (reference sequence). The CDR3 runs 15 residues. The V and J ends lost 0 bases and 9 bases, in that order; junction bases with no gene match: 5. Here the CDR3 reads CASSLSASGSSEQFF. The CDR3 DNA follows: TGTGCCAGCAGTTTATCGGCTAGCGGGAGTAGTGAGCAGTTCTTC.

The J gene is TRBJ2-3, the V gene TRBV5-5; D is ambiguous. Trimming left V 3 bases short and J 1 base short, with 12 bases between. Germline CDR1 and CDR2: SGHKS and YYEKEE (reference sequence). This CDR3 is 15 amino acids long. The CDR3 nucleotides are TGTGCCAGCAGCTCACTTGGGGTGGGCACAGATACGCAGTATTTT. Translated, it gives CASSSLGVGTDTQYF.

The rearrangement links TRBV7-9 to TRBJ1-2; tentative D call: TRBD1 (5 bases). The germline V gene encodes CDR1 SEHNR and CDR2 FQNEAQ (reference sequence). The CDR3 is 15 residues long. V gave up 1 base and J gave up 4 bases, with 13 bases separating them. The CDR3 coding sequence is TGTGCCAGCAGCTTAGGGGACGAGACGTCCTATGGCTACACCTTC. This gives the protein CASSLGDETSYGYTF.

This chain uses TRBV28 with TRBJ1-5; the match to TRBD1 covers 11 bases. CDR3 length: 20 residues. Germline V gives CDR1 MDHEN, CDR2 SYDVKM. J was trimmed by 3 bases and V by 3 bases; bases with no gene match: 16. CDR3 sequence reads: CASSFQRGQGVIQLNQPQHF. CDR3 nucleotide sequence: TGTGCCAGCAGTTTCCAACGGGGACAGGGGGTAATTCAACTCAATCAGCCCCAGCATTTT.

The V and J genes are TRBV10-3 and TRBJ2-1, with TRBD2 identical over 11 bases. Germline lookup yields CDR1 ENHRY and CDR2 SYGVKD. J was trimmed by 8 bases and V by 6 bases; bases with no gene match: 3. The CDR3 length is 13 residues. CDR3 region: CAIRTSGTDEQFF. As DNA, the CDR3 is TGTGCCATCAGGACTAGCGGGACCGATGAGCAGTTCTTC.

The chain's CDR3 is CASSVGGFSSDEQFF. Here the CDR3 DNA reads TGTGCCAGCAGCGTTGGGGGATTTTCCTCTGATGAGCAGTTCTTC. The V call is TRBV9, the J call TRBJ2-1; D possibly matches TRBD1 or TRBD2 (5 bases each). The CDR3 contains 15 residues. The germline V and J ends were trimmed by 2 bases and 8 bases, with 17 bases remaining between them. Looked up from germline, CDR1 is SGDLS and CDR2 is YYNGEE. Based on the CDR3 plus reference TRBV9 and TRBJ2-1, the full variable domain is DSGVTQTPKHLITATGQRVTLRCSPRSGDLSVYWYQQSLDQGLQFLIQYYNGEERAKGNILERFSAQQFPDLHSELNLSSLELGDSALYFCASSVGGFSSDEQFFGPGTRLTVL.

The chain carries TRBV7-9 and TRBJ1-1, with a tentative D call TRBD1 (6 bases). The V and J ends lost 5 bases and 7 bases respectively, with 11 bases between them. CDR1 is SEHNR and CDR2 is FQNEAQ in the germline V gene (reference sequence). There are 12 residues in the CDR3. This CDR3 reads CASSPDRIEAFF. CDR3 nucleotides: TGTGCCAGCAGCCCAGACAGGATTGAAGCTTTCTTT.

The chain carries TRBV7-8 and TRBJ1-5, with unresolved D. Looked up from germline, CDR1 is SGHVS and CDR2 is FQNEAQ. This CDR3 is built from 12 residues. Deletions cut 5 bases from V and 6 bases from J, with 8 bases between. The CDR3 protein is CASSGWGQPQHF. In DNA, the CDR3 is TGTGCCAGCAGCGGTTGGGGTCAGCCCCAGCATTTT.

The rearrangement joins TRBV7-9 to TRBJ2-2, with D possibly being TRBD2 (6 bases). Germline V gives CDR1 SEHNR, CDR2 FQNEAQ (reference sequence). CDR3 length: 15 residues. The germline V and J ends were trimmed by 5 bases and 6 bases, with 16 bases remaining between them. The CDR3 here is CASSKPGDGAGELFF. The CDR3 bases are TGTGCCAGCAGCAAACCGGGGGACGGGGCCGGGGAGCTGTTTTTT.

The rearrangement uses TRBV18 and TRBJ2-7; no clear D gene. This CDR3 has 14 residues. Trimming pared 3 bases from V and 0 bases from J, leaving 9 bases between. From germline, CDR1 is KGHSH and CDR2 LQKENI. CDR3 in amino acids: CASSPGRLSYEQYF. CDR3 nucleotide sequence: TGTGCCAGCTCACCGGGCAGACTCTCCTACGAGCAGTACTTC.

This chain uses TRBV4-3 with TRBJ2-5, with TRBD2 matching over 9 bases. Germline CDR1 and CDR2: LGHNA and YSLEER. This CDR3 is 17 amino acids long. The ends lost 0 bases at V and 4 bases at J; junction bases unmatched: 9. DNA for the CDR3: TGCGCCAGCAGCCAAGATCTTGGTAGCGGGAGTCGAGAGACCCAGTACTTC. Its protein is CASSQDLGSGSRETQYF.

Comments on this clone: The sample contains more than one DNA sequence encoding this CDR3. The chain joins TRBV4-3 to TRBJ2-2; D may correspond to TRBD1 or TRBD2 (5 bases each). The CDR3 extends over 14 amino acids. In germline, CDR1 is LGHNA, CDR2 YSLEER. Trimming left V 0 bases short and J 6 bases short, with 8 bases between. This CDR3 is CASSQDGGPGELFF. CDR3 nucleotides: TGCGCCAGCAGCCAAGATGGGGGTCCCGGGGAGCTGTTTTTT.

This chain joins TRBV15 and TRBJ2-2; 8 bases map to TRBD1. The CDR3 spans 21 residues. Looked up from germline, CDR1 is LNHNV and CDR2 is YYDKDF (reference sequence). Unmatched junction bases numbered 24, after V lost 3 bases and J lost 6 bases. The chain's CDR3 is CATSSPRAIEPGQGKPGELFF. In nucleotides, the CDR3 is TGTGCCACCAGCAGCCCCCGCGCGATCGAACCTGGACAGGGAAAGCCCGGGGAGCTGTTTTTT.

The table lists this clone with a count of one. The CDR3 DNA follows: TGTGCCAGCAGTTTATGGGCTAGCGGCTCATACAATGAGCAGTTCTTC. Translating it yields CASSLWASGSYNEQFF. The V gene is TRBV27, the J gene TRBJ2-1; TRBD2 agrees at 7 bases. V lost 1 base, J lost 4 bases, and 7 bases stayed unmatched. The length of the CDR3 is 16 residues. Germline V gene lookup returns CDR1 MNHEY and CDR2 SMNVEV (reference sequence).

The chain is built from TRBV6-1 and TRBJ1-2; 9 nucleotides align to TRBD1. V was pared by 2 bases and J by 4 bases, with 8 bases of the junction left unmatched. The length of the CDR3 is 16 residues. Looked up from germline, CDR1 is MNHNS and CDR2 is SASEGT. The CDR3: CASSEYRTGDRYGYTF. The CDR3 coding sequence is TGTGCCAGCAGTGAATACAGGACAGGGGACCGCTATGGCTACACCTTC.

This rearrangement joins TRBV6-1 to TRBJ2-7; no firm D call. Germline V gene sequence: CDR1 MNHNS, CDR2 SASEGT. The CDR3 has 13 residues. V lost 6 bases to trimming and J lost 4 bases, with 13 bases between them. CDR3 protein: CASRGKVGYEQYF. The DNA for the CDR3 is TGTGCCAGCAGGGGGAAGGTGGGGTACGAGCAGTACTTC.

The chain combines TRBV5-1 with TRBJ2-7; D possibly matches TRBD1 or TRBD2 (5 bases each). Germline-derived CDR1 and CDR2 are SGHRS and YFSETQ. The CDR3 is 15 residues long. The V end was cut by 1 base, the J end by 3 bases, with 14 bases between. The CDR3 DNA reads as TGCGCCAGCAGCTTGAATGGGGGAAAAAGCTACGAGCAGTACTTC. Its translation: CASSLNGGKSYEQYF.

This chain links TRBV13 with TRBJ1-2; no clear D gene. Germline assignment: CDR1 PRHDT and CDR2 FYEKMQ (reference sequence). This CDR3 spans 12 amino acids. The V end lost 8 bases, the J end lost 4 bases, and 11 bases lay between the germline ends. The CDR3 reads CASRSLIYGYTF. CDR3 coding DNA: TGTGCCAGCCGGAGTCTTATCTATGGCTACACCTTC.